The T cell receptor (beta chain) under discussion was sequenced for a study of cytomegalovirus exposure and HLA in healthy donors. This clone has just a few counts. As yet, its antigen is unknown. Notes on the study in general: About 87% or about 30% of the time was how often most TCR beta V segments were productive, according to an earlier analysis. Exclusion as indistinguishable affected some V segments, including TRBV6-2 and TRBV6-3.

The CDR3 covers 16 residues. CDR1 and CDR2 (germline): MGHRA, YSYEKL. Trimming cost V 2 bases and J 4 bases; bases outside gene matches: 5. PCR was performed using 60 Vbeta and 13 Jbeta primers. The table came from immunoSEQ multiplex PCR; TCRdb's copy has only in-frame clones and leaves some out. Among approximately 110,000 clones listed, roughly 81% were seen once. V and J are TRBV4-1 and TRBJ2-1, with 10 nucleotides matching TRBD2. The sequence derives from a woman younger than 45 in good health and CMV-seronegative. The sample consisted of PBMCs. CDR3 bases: TGCGCCAGCAGCCAAAACAGCGGGGGGGGTTACAATGAGCAGTTCTTC. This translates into CASSQNSGGGYNEQFF.